Below, 32 T cell receptor beta chains from the same sample are listed, as sequenced in a study of blood T cell repertoires in COVID-19. TCRdb's copy holds only in-frame clones and misses some; the assay was immunoSEQ multiplex PCR. Among about 86,000 clones listed, about 89% were seen once. The sample taken for sequencing was PBMCs or T cells enriched from blood (not recorded which). Source of these receptors: a woman aged 50 to 60 with acute COVID-19.

The chain links TRBV7-9 to TRBJ1-6; 12 positions match TRBD1. CDR3 length equals 19 residues. Germline V gene sequence: CDR1 SEHNR, CDR2 FQNEAQ (reference sequence). Germline trimming cut 4 bases from V and 7 bases from J; bases unmatched to any gene: 14. CDR3 sequence: CASSSVPGQGAGWNSPLHF. In DNA, the CDR3 is TGTGCCAGCAGCTCAGTCCCGGGACAGGGGGCTGGATGGAATTCACCCCTCCACTTT.

This clone was detected once. The chain employs TRBV7-2 and TRBJ1-6; 7 bases line up with TRBD1. This CDR3 is built from 18 residues. The V gene's germline CDR1 is SGHTA and CDR2 FQGNSA. V trimming: 0 bases; J trimming: 0 bases; junction bases outside the gene matches: 5. As DNA, the CDR3 is TGTGCCAGCAGCTTAGCTCATAGGACAGGCTCCTATAATTCACCCCTCCACTTT. This sequence encodes CASSLAHRTGSYNSPLHF. The whole variable domain, remainder taken from reference TRBV7-2 and TRBJ1-6, is GAGVSQSPSNKVTEKGKDVELRCDPISGHTALYWYRQSLGQGLEFLIYFQGNSAPDKSGLPSDRFSAERTGGSVSTLTIQRTQQEDSAVYLCASSLAHRTGSYNSPLHFGNGTRLTVT.

This rearrangement joins TRBV6-5 to TRBJ1-5; TRBD1 is a possible D gene (5 bases). Germline V gives CDR1 MNHEY, CDR2 SVGAGI. The CDR3 runs 13 residues. The V gene lost 2 bases and the J gene lost 7 bases, with 9 bases spanning the gap. In DNA, the CDR3 is TGTGCCAGCAGTTACGTGGGGGGGCAGCCCCAGCATTTT. Amino acid sequence: CASSYVGGQPQHF.

The CDR3 nucleotides read TGTGCCAGCAAAGGCAGGGGGACGGGGCCCCAGCATTTT. Protein sequence: CASKGRGTGPQHF. The J gene is TRBJ1-5, the V gene TRBV12-3 or TRBV12-4, with 7 bases lining up with TRBD1. V shed 7 bases, J shed 9 bases, and the junction held 9 bases outside the gene matches. This CDR3 has 13 residues.

This rearrangement joins TRBV3-1 (or the pseudogene TRBV3-2) to TRBJ1-1, with 8 bases matching TRBD1. This CDR3 has 14 residues. The junction had 5 bases not matched to a gene; V was cut back by 2 bases and J by 6 bases. Germline lookup yields CDR1 LGHDT and CDR2 YNNKEL (reference sequence). CDR3 amino acids: CASSQNRGVSEAFF. CDR3 sequence (DNA): TGTGCCAGCAGCCAAAACAGGGGGGTCTCTGAAGCTTTCTTT.

The chain joins TRBV5-1 to TRBJ2-3; the D gene is possibly TRBD2 (6 bases). Germline V gives CDR1 SGHRS, CDR2 YFSETQ. The CDR3 loop spans 15 amino acids. V lost 1 base and J lost 2, with 11 bases in between. The CDR3 DNA is TGCGCCAGCAGCTTGCGGGGCGGGGCCACAGATACGCAGTATTTT. Residues: CASSLRGGATDTQYF.

This chain uses TRBV30 with TRBJ1-4; D unresolved. The V and J ends lost 0 bases and 5 bases respectively, with 10 bases between them. Germline CDR1 GTSNPN, CDR2 SVGIG (reference sequence). The CDR3 sequence is 14 residues long. The CDR3 is CAWSVGQENEKLFF. CDR3 DNA sequence: TGTGCCTGGAGTGTGGGCCAAGAAAATGAAAAACTGTTTTTT.

This rearrangement joins TRBV6-5 to TRBJ1-4; 7 nucleotides line up with TRBD1. V shed 6 bases and J 8 bases; nucleotides not matched to a gene: 9. Germline assignment: CDR1 MNHEY and CDR2 SVGAGI. The CDR3 is made up of 14 amino acids. Here the CDR3 reads CASSEGQHKEKLFF. The CDR3, as DNA: TGTGCCAGCAGCGAGGGACAGCACAAGGAAAAACTGTTTTTT.

The chain recombines TRBV30 with TRBJ1-2; weak D call: TRBD1 (6 bases). V was cut by 0 bases and J by 8 bases, with 16 bases left in between. Germline V lookup: CDR1 GTSNPN, CDR2 SVGIG (reference sequence). The CDR3 length is 14 residues. CDR3 in amino acids: CAWSVRRGFDGYTF. The CDR3 nucleotides read TGTGCCTGGAGTGTACGCAGGGGATTCGACGGCTACACCTTC.

This sequence joins TRBV10-1 and TRBJ2-1; 10 nucleotides align to TRBD2. The CDR3 has 14 residues. V shed 5 bases, J shed 7 bases, and the junction held 5 bases outside the gene matches. Per the germline V gene, CDR1 is WNHNN and CDR2 is SYGVQD (reference sequence). The CDR3 DNA sequence: TGCGCCAGCAGTTTAGCGGGAGGCCTGAATGAGCAGTTCTTC. Encoded protein: CASSLAGGLNEQFF.

V and J are TRBV7-8 and TRBJ2-7; D is unclear. CDR1 SGHVS and CDR2 FQNEAQ come from the germline V gene. V lost 5 bases and J lost 4, with 15 bases in between. This CDR3 has 14 amino acids. As DNA, the CDR3 is TGTGCCAGCAGCACCCGAGCGCTGAGTTACGAGCAGTACTTC. This translates into CASSTRALSYEQYF. The full variable domain, in which reference TRBV7-8 and TRBJ2-7 provide the parts outside the CDR3, is GAGVSQSPRYKVAKRGQDVALRCDPISGHVSLFWYQQALGQGPEFLTYFQNEAQLDKSGLPSDRFFAERPEGSVSTLKIQRTQQEDSAVYLCASSTRALSYEQYFGPGTRLTVT.

The chain is built from TRBV19 and TRBJ1-3; D uncertain. Trimming stripped 5 bases from V and 2 bases from J, with 10 bases between. The germline V gene encodes CDR1 LNHDA and CDR2 SQIVND (reference sequence). CDR3 length equals 14 residues. The CDR3 coding sequence is TGTGCCAGTAGTTCACGACATACTGGAAACACCATATATTTT. This sequence encodes CASSSRHTGNTIYF. The complete variable domain, with remaining parts taken from reference TRBV19 and TRBJ1-3, reads DGGITQSPKYLFRKEGQNVTLSCEQNLNHDAMYWYRQDPGQGLRLIYYSQIVNDFQKGDIAEGYSVSREKKESFPLTVTSAQKNPTAFYLCASSSRHTGNTIYFGEGSWLTVV.

The chain is built from TRBV2 and TRBJ1-2, with 10 bases that match TRBD1. Germline V gives CDR1 SNHLY, CDR2 FYNNEI. The V and J ends lost 6 bases and 8 bases, in that order; junction bases with no gene match: 6. CDR3 size: 13 residues. CDR3 loop: CASRAGTGEGYTF. The CDR3 nucleotides are TGTGCCAGCAGGGCCGGGACAGGGGAGGGCTACACCTTC.

This chain uses TRBV5-1 with TRBJ2-1; 9 bases line up with TRBD1. The CDR3 is 14 amino acids. Germline lookup yields CDR1 SGHRS and CDR2 YFSETQ. The V gene end was trimmed by 5 bases and the J gene end by 8 bases; junction bases not matched to a gene: 8. CDR3 amino acids: CASRLQGAGHEQFF. The CDR3 nucleotides are TGCGCCAGCAGGCTACAGGGGGCGGGGCATGAGCAGTTCTTC.

This chain links TRBV11-2 with TRBJ2-2; 7 bases line up with TRBD2. The CDR3 length is 16 residues. The J segment lost 1 base and the V segment lost 5 bases, leaving 7 bases of the junction unmatched. Germline CDR1 is SGHAT and CDR2 is FQNNGV. DNA of the CDR3: TGTGCCAGCAGCCCATCTAGCGGAGTGAACACCGGGGAGCTGTTTTTT. This sequence encodes CASSPSSGVNTGELFF.

The J gene is TRBJ2-1, the V gene TRBV2, with 9 bases matching TRBD2. The CDR3 runs 15 residues. The germline gives CDR1 SNHLY, CDR2 FYNNEI. The J segment lost 10 bases and the V segment lost 2 bases, leaving 9 bases of the junction unmatched. CDR3 in amino acids: CASSEMASGAKEQFF. DNA for the CDR3: TGTGCCAGCAGTGAAATGGCTAGCGGGGCCAAAGAGCAGTTCTTC.

This clone has a single count. V and J are TRBV2 and TRBJ2-1, with 7 bases matching TRBD2. Germline loops: CDR1 SNHLY, CDR2 FYNNEI. This CDR3 is 14 amino acids long. With 4 bases clipped from V and 3 bases from J, the junction kept 3 bases outside the gene matches. The CDR3 loop reads CASSGGSVYNEQFF. CDR3 sequence (DNA): TGTGCCAGCAGTGGCGGGAGTGTCTACAATGAGCAGTTCTTC.

The gene calls are TRBV5-1 and TRBJ2-1, with 14 positions matching TRBD2. V shed 2 bases and J 9 bases; nucleotides not matched to a gene: 13. This CDR3 has 18 residues. Germline CDR1 and CDR2: SGHRS and YFSETQ. Here the CDR3 reads CASSFSVPGTSGRTEQFF. CDR3 nucleotide sequence: TGCGCCAGCAGCTTCAGTGTGCCCGGGACTAGCGGGAGAACTGAGCAGTTCTTC.

The count of this clone is one. The rearrangement uses TRBV12-2 and TRBJ1-2; TRBD1 reflects the table's D call only, with no check against the DNA. TRBV12-2 constitutes a pseudogene. This CDR3 comprises 14 residues. The CDR3 is CASRSWTGNYGYTF. The DNA of the CDR3 is TGTGCAAGTCGCTCGTGGACAGGGAACTATGGCTACACCTTC.

The chain combines TRBV6-2 or TRBV6-3 with TRBJ1-1; D is uncertain. Germline V gene sequence: CDR1 MNHEY, CDR2 SVGEGT. Trimming stripped 4 bases from V and 1 base from J, with 7 bases between. CDR3 length: 13 amino acids. CDR3 residues: CASSSRWNTEAFF. CDR3 DNA sequence: TGTGCCAGCAGTTCGAGGTGGAACACTGAAGCTTTCTTT.

The chain is built from TRBV10-3 and TRBJ2-7; a possible D gene is TRBD2 (6 bases). The CDR3 is made up of 13 amino acids. Between the trimmed V and J ends, which lost 6 bases and 2 bases, there was a span of 11 bases. The germline gives CDR1 ENHRY, CDR2 SYGVKD. The CDR3 DNA reads TGTGCCATCAGGGGGGGATTCACCTACGAGCAGTACTTC. Its translation is CAIRGGFTYEQYF.

V is TRBV3-1 (or the pseudogene TRBV3-2) and J is TRBJ2-7; 8 bases map to TRBD2. V shed 0 bases and J 6 bases; nucleotides not matched to a gene: 13. Germline V gene sequence: CDR1 LGHDT, CDR2 YNNKEL (reference sequence). CDR3 length: 17 amino acids. CDR3 sequence: CASSQDRSSGQGGEQYF. In nucleotides, the CDR3 is TGTGCCAGCAGCCAAGATCGATCTAGCGGGCAAGGGGGCGAGCAGTACTTC.

This rearrangement joins TRBV10-1 to TRBJ2-7; 11 bases are shared with TRBD2. Trimming removed 4 bases from V and 2 bases from J; junction bases left unmatched: 10. Germline V gene data show CDR1 as WNHNN and CDR2 as SYGVQD (reference sequence). The CDR3 sequence is 17 residues long. The CDR3 bases are TGCGCCAGCAGTGGCGGGACTAGCGGAGCGAACCCCTACGAGCAGTACTTC. As protein: CASSGGTSGANPYEQYF.

This chain uses TRBV4-2 with TRBJ2-1; 8 bases fit TRBD2. Germline V gives CDR1 LGHNA, CDR2 YNFKEQ. The CDR3 sequence is 16 residues long. The V and J ends lost 0 bases and 6 bases, in that order; junction bases with no gene match: 7. CDR3 bases: TGTGCCAGCAGCCAAGATGGCGCGGGAGGTTTCAATGAGCAGTTCTTC. Encoded protein: CASSQDGAGGFNEQFF.

This sequence joins TRBV11-3 and TRBJ2-1; TRBD2 is a possible D gene (7 bases). Trimming took off 2 bases at V and 9 bases at J, with 11 bases between the two ends. CDR1 and CDR2 from the germline V gene are SGHNT and YENEEA. CDR3 length: 13 amino acids. The CDR3 DNA reads as TGTGCCAGCAGCTTAAATGGGGGGGCTGAGCAGTTCTTC. Translated, it gives CASSLNGGAEQFF.

As concerns this clone: The junction departs from the called germline gene at one end, perhaps through a read error. The chain uses TRBV6-1 and TRBJ1-6; tentative D call: TRBD1 (5 bases). Germline-derived CDR1 and CDR2 are MNHNS and SASEGT. The CDR3 extends over 13 amino acids. This chain's CDR3 is CASREEGNSPLHF. As DNA, the CDR3 is TGTGCCAGCAGGGAAGAGGGGAATTCACCCCTCCACTTT.

This clone was seen just once. The chain recombines TRBV3-1 (or the pseudogene TRBV3-2) with TRBJ2-2; possible D gene TRBD2, 5 bases. With 0 bases removed from V and 5 bases from J, the gap between germline ends came to 7 bases. Germline assignment: CDR1 LGHDT and CDR2 YNNKEL (reference sequence). CDR3 length equals 14 residues. CDR3 sequence: CASSQEGRTGELFF. CDR3 in DNA: TGTGCCAGCAGCCAAGAGGGGAGAACCGGGGAGCTGTTTTTT.

A note on this clone: Germline is not matched at one junction end, which may reflect a read error. The rearrangement links TRBV29-1 to TRBJ2-5, with D tentatively TRBD1 (6 bases). This CDR3 spans 14 amino acids. Germline V gene sequence: CDR1 SQVTM, CDR2 ANQGSEA. CDR3 amino acids: CSVEGQLLQETQYF. CDR3 nucleotides: TGCAGCGTCGAAGGACAGTTACTCCAAGAGACCCAGTACTTC.

The chain's CDR3 is CASSQRDRGYEQYF. Written as DNA, the CDR3 is TGTGCCAGCTCACAACGGGACAGGGGCTACGAGCAGTACTTC. This chain links TRBV18 with TRBJ2-7, with TRBD1 matching over 10 bases. This CDR3 has 14 amino acids. V dropped 4 bases and J dropped 3; count of bases not matched to a gene: 3. CDR1 and CDR2 (germline): KGHSH, LQKENI.

The V call is TRBV28, the J call TRBJ2-7; the match to TRBD2 covers 10 bases. Trimming took 2 bases from V and 6 from J; bases not matched to a gene: 1. The CDR3 runs 13 residues. Per germline, CDR1 MDHEN and CDR2 SYDVKM. CDR3 protein: CASSLRLAGEQYF. As DNA, the CDR3 is TGTGCCAGCAGTTTACGACTAGCGGGCGAGCAGTACTTC.

This clone has only one observation. The chain recombines TRBV2 with TRBJ1-2, with no clear D. The CDR3 consists of 13 residues. V was cut by 6 bases and J by 1 base, with 9 bases left in between. In germline, CDR1 is SNHLY, CDR2 FYNNEI. CDR3 sequence (DNA): TGTGCCAGCAGACGGGAGGTTAACTATGGCTACACCTTC. Translation gives CASRREVNYGYTF.

The rearrangement links TRBV7-8 to TRBJ2-7; maybe TRBD1 (5 bases). The V gene's germline CDR1 is SGHVS and CDR2 FQNEAQ. Deletions cut 5 bases from V and 4 bases from J, with 15 bases between. The CDR3 spans 14 residues. In DNA form, the CDR3 reads TGTGCCAGCAGCCCCTCCAGGGTCTCATACGAGCAGTACTTC. Protein: CASSPSRVSYEQYF. Complete variable domain (other parts from reference TRBV7-8 and TRBJ2-7): GAGVSQSPRYKVAKRGQDVALRCDPISGHVSLFWYQQALGQGPEFLTYFQNEAQLDKSGLPSDRFFAERPEGSVSTLKIQRTQQEDSAVYLCASSPSRVSYEQYFGPGTRLTVT.